This T cell receptor beta chain appears in the sequencing data of a study of control samples from healthy donors and cancer patients. The germline CDR1 and CDR2 sequences are SGHTA and FQGTGA. The ends were cut back, 2 bases at V and 6 bases at J, with 12 bases in the middle. The CDR3 is 14 residues long. Sequencing was performed with immunoSEQ multiplex PCR; in TCRdb, only in-frame clones are kept and a portion is missing. The sample shows over 100,000 clones, 80% to 90% of them seen only once. The chain is built from TRBV7-3 and TRBJ2-3; D remains unclear. The sequence came from a woman aged 50 to 65 in good health. The sequencing sample was made of blood. This CDR3 reads CASSLFGPTDTQYF. The DNA for the CDR3 is TGTGCCAGCAGCTTATTCGGGCCGACGGATACGCAGTATTTT.